This is a list of T cell receptor beta chains from one sample in a study of graft-versus-host responses after intestinal transplantation. Profiled with immunoSEQ multiplex PCR; TCRdb holds only in-frame clones, not every one. Of 40,000 to 55,000 clones detected, around 92% appear once; the ten largest clones hold roughly 0.62%. The antigens of these receptors remain unknown. The material sequenced was unstimulated CD4+ T cells sorted from spleen or lymph node cells, taken before transplant. These receptors were taken from a human donor who was the organ donor for an intestinal transplant. Both conserved end residues are part of each CDR3. Fields, in order: clone size, V gene, D gene, CDR3 protein. The D gene is left open where the match is weak. Clone size is not always given. Where it is, it says once, few, many or a class for expanded clones.

clone size: .
V gene: TRBV4-2
D gene: .
CDR3 protein: CASSQDTWGESTDTQYF

clone size: .
V gene: TRBV6-1
D gene: TRBD2
CDR3 protein: CASSEFYTSGRGTKNIQYF

clone size: few
V gene: TRBV5-5
D gene: .
CDR3 protein: CASSLGGGADYGYTF

clone size: .
V gene: TRBV5-1
D gene: .
CDR3 protein: CASSPDSATGNTIYF

clone size: .
V gene: TRBV15
D gene: TRBD1
CDR3 protein: CATSREWTGGSTDTQYF

clone size: .
V gene: TRBV19
D gene: TRBD1
CDR3 protein: CASSSPGQGAAGELFF

clone size: .
V gene: TRBV4-2
D gene: TRBD2
CDR3 protein: CASSPQTSESRETQYF

clone size: few
V gene: TRBV5-4
D gene: TRBD2
CDR3 protein: CASSLSGRTIHEQYF

clone size: .
V gene: TRBV7-9
D gene: TRBD1
CDR3 protein: CASSLAGTGVENTEAFF

clone size: few
V gene: TRBV28
D gene: TRBD1
CDR3 protein: CASRAGTGETGELFF

clone size: .
V gene: TRBV6-5
D gene: TRBD1
CDR3 protein: CASSYRGQGVKNIQYF

clone size: once
V gene: TRBV9
D gene: TRBD1
CDR3 protein: CASSPRTGLEETQYF

clone size: .
V gene: TRBV9
D gene: .
CDR3 protein: CASSVAPDTEAFF

clone size: .
V gene: TRBV4-2
D gene: TRBD2
CDR3 protein: CASDQGYRTSSFSRDTQYF

clone size: .
V gene: TRBV4-2
D gene: TRBD1
CDR3 protein: CASSQDTGGSNYGYTF

clone size: .
V gene: TRBV30
D gene: TRBD2
CDR3 protein: CAWTPGLAGVNEQFF

clone size: .
V gene: TRBV2
D gene: .
CDR3 protein: CASSPPRDEQFF

clone size: .
V gene: TRBV28
D gene: .
CDR3 protein: CASKQWAGVAPNQPQHF

clone size: few
V gene: TRBV6-5
D gene: .
CDR3 protein: CASSYAGGQYF

clone size: few
V gene: TRBV2
D gene: .
CDR3 protein: CASSGPGAARGDEKLFF

clone size: .
V gene: TRBV7-2
D gene: .
CDR3 protein: CASSLGSSTKEKLFF

clone size: .
V gene: TRBV21-1
D gene: .
CDR3 protein: CASSKVVRWGLATSRYEQYF

clone size: .
V gene: TRBV13
D gene: TRBD2
CDR3 protein: CASSASSGSAGSGELFF

clone size: .
V gene: TRBV7-9
D gene: TRBD1
CDR3 protein: CASSSGQGAINGYTF

clone size: .
V gene: TRBV19
D gene: .
CDR3 protein: CASLPGYNQPQHF

clone size: .
V gene: TRBV6-6
D gene: TRBD1
CDR3 protein: CASSYVIGQGLYGYTF

clone size: .
V gene: TRBV7-2
D gene: TRBD1
CDR3 protein: CASSYGQGRQPQHF

clone size: few
V gene: TRBV11-2
D gene: .
CDR3 protein: CASSIDTSRNTIYF

clone size: .
V gene: TRBV5-8
D gene: .
CDR3 protein: CASSSHGQRSSYNEQFF

clone size: .
V gene: TRBV7-3
D gene: TRBD2
CDR3 protein: CASSLAGGPKNIQYF

clone size: .
V gene: TRBV5-1
D gene: TRBD1
CDR3 protein: CASSLGRGLYEQYF

clone size: .
V gene: TRBV5-4
D gene: .
CDR3 protein: CASSLDLGANTEAFF

clone size: few
V gene: TRBV27
D gene: .
CDR3 protein: CASSRGSGGAIVTQYF

clone size: few
V gene: TRBV5-4
D gene: TRBD1
CDR3 protein: CASSRQGPATNEKLFF

clone size: once
V gene: TRBV9
D gene: .
CDR3 protein: CASSVAMGAGVNEQFF

clone size: .
V gene: TRBV7-2
D gene: .
CDR3 protein: CASSRTRADTQYF

clone size: .
V gene: TRBV28
D gene: .
CDR3 protein: CASRLPGSQPQHF

clone size: .
V gene: TRBV4-2
D gene: TRBD1
CDR3 protein: CASRDREANIQYF

clone size: .
V gene: TRBV18
D gene: .
CDR3 protein: CASSPLKGKDTEAFF

clone size: .
V gene: TRBV28
D gene: .
CDR3 protein: CASSLLETGYGYTF

clone size: once
V gene: TRBV28
D gene: .
CDR3 protein: CASNSDRRTEAFF

clone size: once
V gene: TRBV18
D gene: TRBD2
CDR3 protein: CASSPAQASGRTDTQYF

clone size: .
V gene: TRBV5-6
D gene: .
CDR3 protein: CASSFDRTGTDTQYF

clone size: once
V gene: TRBV29-1
D gene: .
CDR3 protein: CSVEEGADTQYF

clone size: .
V gene: TRBV18
D gene: .
CDR3 protein: CASSPQTATDTQYF

clone size: .
V gene: TRBV19
D gene: TRBD2
CDR3 protein: CASSTSSLAGGPDEQYF

clone size: .
V gene: TRBV4-1
D gene: TRBD2
CDR3 protein: CASSQSRTSIPREQYF

clone size: .
V gene: TRBV28
D gene: TRBD1
CDR3 protein: CASSTGGKSQETQYF

clone size: few
V gene: TRBV2
D gene: TRBD2
CDR3 protein: CASRLAGYEQYF

clone size: .
V gene: TRBV30
D gene: TRBD1
CDR3 protein: CACDLQGEYVPNTEAFF

clone size: .
V gene: TRBV5-1
D gene: TRBD1
CDR3 protein: CASSWGQGKGEGPYNEQFF

clone size: .
V gene: TRBV9
D gene: .
CDR3 protein: CASSVDRGTDTQYF

clone size: .
V gene: TRBV10-3
D gene: .
CDR3 protein: CAISGPDSSSYEQYF

clone size: .
V gene: TRBV7-9
D gene: .
CDR3 protein: CASSLSGVGQPQHF